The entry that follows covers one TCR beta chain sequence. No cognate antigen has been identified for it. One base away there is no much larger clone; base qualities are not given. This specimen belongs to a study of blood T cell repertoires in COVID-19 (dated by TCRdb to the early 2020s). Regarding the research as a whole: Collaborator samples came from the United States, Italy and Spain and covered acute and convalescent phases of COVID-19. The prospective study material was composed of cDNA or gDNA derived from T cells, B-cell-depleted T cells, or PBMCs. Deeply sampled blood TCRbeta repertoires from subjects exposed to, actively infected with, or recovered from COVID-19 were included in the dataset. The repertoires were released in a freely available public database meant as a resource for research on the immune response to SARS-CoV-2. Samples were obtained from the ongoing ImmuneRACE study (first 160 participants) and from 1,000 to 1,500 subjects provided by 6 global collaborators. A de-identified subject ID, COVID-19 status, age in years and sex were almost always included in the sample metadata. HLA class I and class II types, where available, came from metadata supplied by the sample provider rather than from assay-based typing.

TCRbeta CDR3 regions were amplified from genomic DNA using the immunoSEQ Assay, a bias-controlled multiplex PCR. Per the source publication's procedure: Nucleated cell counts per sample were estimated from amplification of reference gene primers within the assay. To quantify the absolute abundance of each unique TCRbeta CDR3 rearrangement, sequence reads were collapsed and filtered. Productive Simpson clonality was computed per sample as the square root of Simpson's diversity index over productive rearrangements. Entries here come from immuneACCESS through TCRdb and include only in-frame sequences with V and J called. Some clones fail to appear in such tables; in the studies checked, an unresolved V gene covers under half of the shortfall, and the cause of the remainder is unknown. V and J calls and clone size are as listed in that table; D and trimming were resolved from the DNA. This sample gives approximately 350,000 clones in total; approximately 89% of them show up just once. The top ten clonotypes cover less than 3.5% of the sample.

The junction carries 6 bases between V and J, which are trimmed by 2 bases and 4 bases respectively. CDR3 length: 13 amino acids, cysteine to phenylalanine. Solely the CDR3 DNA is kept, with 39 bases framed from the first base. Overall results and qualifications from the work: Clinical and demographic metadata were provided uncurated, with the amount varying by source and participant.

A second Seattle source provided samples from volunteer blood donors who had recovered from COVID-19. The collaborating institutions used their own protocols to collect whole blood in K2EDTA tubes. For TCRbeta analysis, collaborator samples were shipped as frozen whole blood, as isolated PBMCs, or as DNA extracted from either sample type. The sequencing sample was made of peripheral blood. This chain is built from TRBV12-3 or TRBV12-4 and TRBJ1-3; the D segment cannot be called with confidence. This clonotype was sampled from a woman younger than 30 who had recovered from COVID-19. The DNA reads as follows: TGTGCCAGCAGTTTAATCCAGGGAAACACCATATATTTT. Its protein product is CASSLIQGNTIYF.